The rows below give T cell receptor beta chains drawn from one sample of a study of regulatory T cells in long-lasting Graves disease. TCRdb redid the calling of the multiplex PCR reads with MiXCR, one entry per CDR3 protein. The table records roughly 520,000 distinct CDR3 sequences, approximately 12% of them present only once. The sample also formed part of further work on T cells in Graves' hyperthyroidism and ophthalmopathy.

The input for sequencing was peripheral blood mononuclear cells (PBMCs), taken at new diagnosis, from a patient treated with antithyroid drugs. These receptors all stem from a woman younger than 45 with Graves disease. The CDR3 runs from the conserved cysteine through the conserved F or W. D genes are given only for firm matches. Size tells how often a clone was seen (once, few, many) or the class of an expanded clone, and some rows leave it out.

clone_size,j_call,v_call,d_call,cdr3_aa,cdr3_nt
many,TRBJ1-3,TRBV9,-,CASSLHSGNTIYF,TGTGCCAGCAGCCTTCACTCTGGAAACACCATATATTTT
many,TRBJ2-5,TRBV11-3,-,CASSPGPGTSKGETQYF,TGTGCCAGCAGCCCGGGGCCCGGGACATCTAAGGGGGAGACCCAGTACTTC
-,TRBJ2-1,TRBV29-1,TRBD2,CSVVSPGTRTQNEQFF,TGCAGCGTTGTTAGCCCCGGGACTAGAACTCAGAATGAGCAGTTCTTC
few,TRBJ2-3,TRBV24-1,-,CATSVPWTDTQYF,TGTGCCACCAGTGTCCCTTGGACAGATACGCAGTATTTT
few,TRBJ2-2,TRBV27,-,CASIGLAGTGELFF,TGTGCCAGCATAGGTTTGGCGGGTACCGGGGAGCTGTTTTTT
-,TRBJ2-3,TRBV2,TRBD2,CASSEVTSRDTQYF,TGTGCCAGCAGTGAAGTGACTAGCAGAGATACGCAGTATTTT
many,TRBJ1-5,TRBV12-3/TRBV12-4,-,CASSPQTGSWYQPQHF,TGTGCCAGCAGTCCCCAGACAGGTTCGTGGTATCAGCCCCAGCATTTT
many,TRBJ2-3,TRBV20-1,TRBD2,CSAQKAGGADTQYF,TGCAGTGCCCAGAAAGCGGGAGGCGCGGATACGCAGTATTTT
-,TRBJ2-1,TRBV7-9,TRBD2,CASSHSGTSDEQFF,TGTGCCAGCAGCCACTCCGGGACTAGCGATGAGCAGTTCTTC
many,TRBJ2-1,TRBV12-3/TRBV12-4,-,CASSLGWRDNEQFF,TGTGCCAGCAGTTTGGGGTGGAGGGACAATGAGCAGTTCTTC
many,TRBJ2-3,TRBV11-2,TRBD1,CASLRDRGDTDTQYF,TGTGCCAGCCTCCGGGACAGGGGGGACACAGATACGCAGTATTTT
-,TRBJ1-4,TRBV2,-,CASSGLLVQGELFF,TGTGCCAGCAGTGGTCTTTTAGTTCAGGGAGAACTGTTTTTT
-,TRBJ2-2,TRBV7-9,-,CASSLGGQSGELFF,TGTGCCAGCAGCTTAGGTGGACAGTCCGGGGAGCTGTTTTTT
many,TRBJ2-6,TRBV7-3,TRBD2,CASSPTGSREFTGANVLTF,TGTGCCAGCAGTCCAACGGGGTCGCGGGAGTTCACTGGGGCCAACGTCCTGACTTTC
-,TRBJ2-7,TRBV19,-,CASSISVYRDYEQYF,TGTGCCAGTAGTATAAGCGTGTACCGAGACTACGAGCAGTACTTC
few,TRBJ1-6,TRBV9,-,CASSVVPSQGTLHF,TGTGCCAGCAGCGTAGTCCCCTCTCAGGGGACCCTCCACTTT
few,TRBJ1-4,TRBV12-3/TRBV12-4,-,CASSRLGKLFF,TGTGCCAGCAGTCGGTTGGGAAAACTGTTTTTT
many,TRBJ2-2,TRBV28,TRBD1,CASSPDRGRISGELFF,TGTGCCAGCAGCCCAGACAGGGGGCGAATCTCCGGGGAGCTGTTTTTT
many,TRBJ1-1,TRBV2,-,CASSERLGNTEAFF,TGTGCCAGCAGTGAAAGGTTAGGGAACACTGAAGCTTTCTTT
many,TRBJ2-5,TRBV7-2,-,CASSFSYETQYF,TGTGCCAGCAGCTTCTCTTATGAGACCCAGTACTTC
many,TRBJ2-1,TRBV6-2/TRBV6-3,TRBD2,CASSYRPPGLAGNEQFF,TGTGCCAGCAGTTACCGCCCCCCGGGACTAGCGGGAAATGAGCAGTTCTTC
few,TRBJ1-2,TRBV5-1,-,CASSLDPAGPHYTF,TGCGCCAGCAGCTTGGATCCTGCAGGGCCCCACTACACCTTC
many,TRBJ2-7,TRBV2,-,CASSEGPGRGGYEQYF,TGTGCCAGCAGTGAAGGCCCTGGGCGGGGCGGGTACGAGCAGTACTTC
-,TRBJ1-1,TRBV20-1,TRBD1,CSARRGTGDTEAFF,TGCAGTGCTAGGAGGGGGACAGGGGACACTGAAGCTTTCTTT
many,TRBJ2-7,TRBV18,-,CASSIVPGTYEQYF,TGTGCCAGCTCTATAGTCCCAGGGACCTACGAGCAGTACTTC
many,TRBJ1-5,TRBV5-6,-,CASSLFNRRNQPQHF,TGTGCCAGCAGCTTGTTTAACCGGAGGAATCAGCCCCAGCATTTT
many,TRBJ1-2,TRBV5-4,TRBD1,CASSFDRDSGYTF,TGTGCCAGCAGCTTTGACAGGGACAGCGGCTACACCTTC
many,TRBJ2-4,TRBV2,-,CASSEDLSTGSKNIQYF,TGTGCCAGCAGTGAAGATCTGTCAACCGGGAGCAAAAACATTCAGTACTTC
many,TRBJ2-5,TRBV5-1,-,CASSWALQETQYF,TGCGCCAGCAGTTGGGCTTTACAAGAGACCCAGTACTTC
many,TRBJ2-7,TRBV6-1,TRBD2,CASTITPGTSGSYEQYF,TGTGCCAGCACCATAACGCCTGGGACTAGCGGATCCTACGAGCAGTACTTC
many,TRBJ2-5,TRBV27,-,CASSHYLGSQETQYF,TGTGCCAGCAGTCACTACCTGGGGTCCCAAGAGACCCAGTACTTC
few,TRBJ2-4,TRBV19,TRBD1,CASSSNRGNIQYF,TGTGCCAGTAGTTCCAACAGGGGAAACATTCAGTACTTC
many,TRBJ1-2,TRBV29-1,-,CSVEGLANYGYTF,TGCAGCGTTGAGGGCTTAGCTAACTATGGCTACACCTTC
few,TRBJ2-2,TRBV20-1,-,CSASLTNTGELFF,TGCAGTGCTAGTTTGACAAACACCGGGGAGCTGTTTTTT
many,TRBJ1-3,TRBV2,-,CASRGNTIYF,TGTGCCAGCAGGGGAAACACCATATATTTT
many,TRBJ1-2,TRBV20-1,TRBD1,CSATGLGTGYGYTF,TGCAGTGCCACTGGACTTGGGACAGGGTACGGCTACACCTTC
-,TRBJ2-7,TRBV20-1,-,CSARGKGGFYEQYF,TGCAGTGCTAGAGGAAAAGGCGGTTTCTACGAGCAGTACTTC
many,TRBJ1-1,TRBV11-2,-,CASSFGLTGKIEAFF,TGTGCCAGCAGCTTTGGCTTAACAGGGAAAATTGAAGCTTTCTTT